Sequencing of this T cell receptor (beta chain) was carried out in a study of blood T cell repertoires in COVID-19. The overall study: In each case, the material was cDNA or gDNA derived from T cells, B-cell-depleted T cells, or PBMCs.

Per the study methods: Estimated nucleated cell counts came from reference gene primer amplification. Some clones are missing from TCRdb's copy, which holds only in-frame ones; the method was immunoSEQ multiplex PCR. V and J calls and clone size are as listed in that table; D and trimming were resolved from the DNA. The sample includes some 140,000 clones, about 88% seen only once; the top ten take approximately 2.4%. Participants spanned ages about 18 to 90 years and resided in about 24 US areas. Losses at the gene ends were 3 bases for V and 8 bases for J; bases not matched to a gene: 9. The germline gives CDR1 MDHEN, CDR2 SYDVKM. CDR3 length: 15 amino acids.

The chain carries TRBV28 and TRBJ2-3; 9 positions match TRBD2. The sequencing sample was made of PBMCs or T cells enriched from blood (not recorded which). The origin of this receptor is a man aged 35 to 55 with acute COVID-19. The CDR3 coding sequence is TGTGCCAGCAGTTTGTTGGATGCTAGCGGGGCTACGCAGTATTTT. Protein: CASSLLDASGATQYF.